This TCR beta chain derives from a study of shared clonotypes between healthy human individuals. Study-level results: A small donor pool kept down the genetic and exposure-history diversity that was represented. Sample collection involved blood only; tissue repertoires are likely different. Some clonotypes were shared by all four sorted-subset donors, while others were not shared. The non-shared ones had lower generation probabilities than the shared ones.

Sorted-subset replicate PCRs used about 200 ng DNA, approximately 30,000 T cell genomes. Using immunoSEQ multiplex PCR, the repertoire was profiled, and TCRdb retains in-frame clones only, with some absent. The table lists over 2 million clones, 85% to 95% of them singletons. The length of the CDR3 is 17 residues. Germline CDR1 ENHRY, CDR2 SYGVKD. With 2 bases clipped from V and 2 bases from J, the junction kept 5 bases outside the gene matches. A remark on this clone: Antigen: not known.

The specimen was naive CD4+ T cells sorted from blood. Subset given: CD45RA+ positively selected. The genes are TRBV10-3 and TRBJ2-7; 14 nucleotides line up with TRBD2. This clonotype originated in a man between 18 and 35 years old in good health. CDR3 sequence (DNA): TGTGCCATCAGTGAGGGACTAGCGGGAGGTACCGCCTACGAGCAGTACTTC. It codes for CAISEGLAGGTAYEQYF.